This T cell receptor beta chain was captured by sequencing in a study of blood T cell repertoires in COVID-19. Across the study: The analysed material was cDNA or gDNA that came from T cells, B-cell-depleted T cells, or PBMCs.

Method: immunoSEQ multiplex PCR; TCRdb's copy keeps in-frame clones and lacks some. The sample holds some 88,000 clones, 85% seen once. CDR3 length equals 15 residues. V was trimmed by 6 bases and J by 8 bases, leaving 19 bases between them. Looked up from germline, CDR1 is MNHEY and CDR2 is SVGAGI. The receptor's source is a man between 60 and 75 years old with acute or convalescent COVID-19. The material sequenced was peripheral blood. The chain links TRBV6-5 to TRBJ1-4, with unresolved D. The CDR3 loop is CASRVTTGPGEKLFF. DNA of the CDR3: TGTGCCAGCAGAGTCACTACCGGACCGGGGGAAAAACTGTTTTTT.